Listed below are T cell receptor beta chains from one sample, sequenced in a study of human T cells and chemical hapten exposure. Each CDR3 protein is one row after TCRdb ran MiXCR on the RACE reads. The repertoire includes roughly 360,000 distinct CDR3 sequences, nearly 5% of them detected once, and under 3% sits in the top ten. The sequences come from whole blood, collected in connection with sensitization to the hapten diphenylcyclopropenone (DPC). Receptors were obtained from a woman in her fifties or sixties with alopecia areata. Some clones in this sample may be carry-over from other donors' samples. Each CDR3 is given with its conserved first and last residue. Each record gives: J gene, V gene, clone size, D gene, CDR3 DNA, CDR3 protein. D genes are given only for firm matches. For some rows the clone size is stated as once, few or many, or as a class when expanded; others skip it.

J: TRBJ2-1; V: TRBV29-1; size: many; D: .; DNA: TGCAGCGTTGAAGGCGGCAGCTCCTACAATGAGCAGTTCTTC; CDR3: CSVEGGSSYNEQFF
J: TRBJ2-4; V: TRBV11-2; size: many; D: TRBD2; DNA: TGTGCCAGCAGCGCACTAGCGGGGGCGTCAAAGTTC; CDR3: CASSALAGASKF
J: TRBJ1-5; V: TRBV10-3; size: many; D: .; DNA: TGTGCCATCAGTGAGTCGATTGGGACAAGTCAGCCCCAGCATTTT; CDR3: CAISESIGTSQPQHF
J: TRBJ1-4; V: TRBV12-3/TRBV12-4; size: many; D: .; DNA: TGTGCCAGCAGTTTCCTAGGAGGCCCTAATGAAAAACTGTTTTTT; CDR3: CASSFLGGPNEKLFF
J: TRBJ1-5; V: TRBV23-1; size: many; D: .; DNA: TGCGCCAGCAGTCTACAGACCGGCGGCAATCAGCCCCAGCATTTT; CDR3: CASSLQTGGNQPQHF
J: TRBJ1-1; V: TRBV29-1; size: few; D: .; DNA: TGCAGCGTTCAAAACGGGAACACTGAAGCTTTCTTT; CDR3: CSVQNGNTEAFF
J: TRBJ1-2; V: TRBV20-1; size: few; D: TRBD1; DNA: TGCAGTGCTGCCCCCACAGGGGATGGCGGCTACACCTTC; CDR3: CSAAPTGDGGYTF
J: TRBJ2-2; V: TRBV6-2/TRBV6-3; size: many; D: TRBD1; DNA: TGTGCCAGCAGTTACCGTAGACAGGGTGGGACCGGGGAGCTGTTTTTT; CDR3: CASSYRRQGGTGELFF
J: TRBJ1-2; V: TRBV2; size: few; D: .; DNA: TGTGCCAGCAGAGGGGGGCAGGGACCGTATGGCTACACCTTC; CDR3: CASRGGQGPYGYTF
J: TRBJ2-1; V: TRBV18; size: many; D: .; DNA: TGTGCCAGCTCACCATCACTAGAGAGTGAGCAGTTCTTC; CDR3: CASSPSLESEQFF
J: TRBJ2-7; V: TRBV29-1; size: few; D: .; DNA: TGCAGCGCCGGGGACGGGCCCTCCTACGAGCAGTACTTC; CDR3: CSAGDGPSYEQYF
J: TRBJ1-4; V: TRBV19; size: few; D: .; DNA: TGTGCCAGTAGTATCGGTCTAGGAAAGGGAGTTAATGAAAAACTGTTTTTT; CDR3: CASSIGLGKGVNEKLFF
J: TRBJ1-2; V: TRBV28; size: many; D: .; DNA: TGTGCCAGCAGTTTATGGGCTGGTTATGGCTACACCTTC; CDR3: CASSLWAGYGYTF
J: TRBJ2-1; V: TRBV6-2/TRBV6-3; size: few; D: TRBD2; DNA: TGTGCCAGCAGGCCAAGCGGGGGGGGTAGAAATGAGCAGTTCTTC; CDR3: CASRPSGGGRNEQFF
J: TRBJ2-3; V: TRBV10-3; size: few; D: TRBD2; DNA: TGTGCCACGGGGGGGACTAGCGGGAGATGGGATACGCAGTATTTT; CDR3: CATGGTSGRWDTQYF
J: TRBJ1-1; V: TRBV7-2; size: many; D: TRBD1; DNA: TGTGCCAGCAGCTCCTGGACAGGGGGAACTTTCTTT; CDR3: CASSSWTGGTFF
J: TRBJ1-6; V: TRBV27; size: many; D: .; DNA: TGTGCCAGCAGTGCCAATGTTCCCAATTCACCCCTCCACTTT; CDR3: CASSANVPNSPLHF
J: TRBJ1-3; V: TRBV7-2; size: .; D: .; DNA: TGTGCCAGCAGAGCTGGGCCGGGAGAGGATGGAAACACCATATATTTT; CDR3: CASRAGPGEDGNTIYF
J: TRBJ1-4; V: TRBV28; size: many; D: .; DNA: TGTGCCAGCAGCTCAGGGTCAACTAATGAAAAACTGTTTTTT; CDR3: CASSSGSTNEKLFF
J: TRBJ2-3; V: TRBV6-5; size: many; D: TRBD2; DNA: TGTGCCAGCAGTTCCGCCGGGACTAGCGGGGGGCCAGGCAGCACAGATACGCAGTATTTT; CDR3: CASSSAGTSGGPGSTDTQYF
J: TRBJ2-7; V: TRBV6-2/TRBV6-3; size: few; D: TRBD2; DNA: TGTGCCAGCAGACTAGCGCCAGCCCTGAACTCCTACGAGCAGTACTTC; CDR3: CASRLAPALNSYEQYF
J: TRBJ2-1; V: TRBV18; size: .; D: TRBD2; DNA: TGTGCCAGCTCATCCCAACTAGCGGGACCCTACAATGAGCAGTTCTTC; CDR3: CASSSQLAGPYNEQFF
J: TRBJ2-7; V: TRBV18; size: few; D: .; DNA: TGTGCCAGCTCACCGGTGACCTCCGAGCAGTACTTC; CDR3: CASSPVTSEQYF
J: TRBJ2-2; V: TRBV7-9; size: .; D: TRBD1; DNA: TGTGCCAGCGATACCAACAGGGGTCTACCCGGGGAGCTGTTTTTT; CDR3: CASDTNRGLPGELFF
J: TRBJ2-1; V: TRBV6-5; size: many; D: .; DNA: TGTGCCAGCAGTTACTCAGGAGATGAGCAGTTCTTC; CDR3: CASSYSGDEQFF
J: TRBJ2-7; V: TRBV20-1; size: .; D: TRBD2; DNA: TGCAGTGCTAGGGGTTACCTAGCGGGGTCTAGTTTTGAGCAGTACTTC; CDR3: CSARGYLAGSSFEQYF
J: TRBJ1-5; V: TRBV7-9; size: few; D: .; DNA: TGTGCCAGCAGCGGAACGGGGCTGGGCAATCAGCCCCAGCATTTT; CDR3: CASSGTGLGNQPQHF
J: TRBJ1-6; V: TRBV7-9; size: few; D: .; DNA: TGTGCCAGCAGCTTACGAGTTGCGAATTCACCCCTCCACTTT; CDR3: CASSLRVANSPLHF
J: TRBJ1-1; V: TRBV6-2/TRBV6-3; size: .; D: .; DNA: TGTGCCAGCAGTTACCGTCCAGGGCGTGTGTCGGCTTTCTTT; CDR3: CASSYRPGRVSAFF